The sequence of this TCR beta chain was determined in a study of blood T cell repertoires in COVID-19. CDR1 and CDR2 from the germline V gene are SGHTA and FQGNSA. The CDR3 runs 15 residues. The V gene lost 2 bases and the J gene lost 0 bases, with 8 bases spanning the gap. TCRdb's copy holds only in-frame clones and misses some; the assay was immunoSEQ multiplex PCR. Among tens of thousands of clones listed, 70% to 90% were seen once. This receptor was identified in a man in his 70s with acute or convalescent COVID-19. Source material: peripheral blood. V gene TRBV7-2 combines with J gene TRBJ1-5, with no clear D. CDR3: CASSLNRNSNQPQHF. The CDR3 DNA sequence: TGTGCCAGCAGCTTAAACAGAAATAGCAATCAGCCCCAGCATTTT.